This TCR beta chain was identified in a study of chemoradiotherapy in HPV16-positive cancers. About the study: Candidate HPV-specific T-cell clones and common TCR motifs came from functional assays in two HPV16-positive patients. General observations from the study: Non-HPV-specific T cells did not expand in tumors during treatment, whereas candidate HPV-specific clones and E7-related motifs did. Only a couple of HPV16-positive patients supplied the functional HPV-specificity definition.

Repertoires were sampled repeatedly during chemoradiotherapy. The assay was immunoSEQ multiplex PCR, and TCRdb's table has in-frame clones only and misses some. Of several thousand clones listed, around 84% were seen once; the top ten hold around 3.3%. On this clone itself: Its matching antigen is unknown.

The V gene end was trimmed by 3 bases and the J gene end by 7 bases; junction bases not matched to a gene: 8. CDR1 is SNHLY, CDR2 FYNNEI, per germline. The length of the CDR3 is 15 residues. The origin of this receptor is a human donor with HPV-associated anogenital cancer. The sequences come from tumor tissue, collected from a patient who underwent chemoradiotherapy. The J gene is TRBJ1-4, the V gene TRBV2; 7 nucleotides align to TRBD1. DNA for the CDR3: TGTGCCAGCAGTGACGCGACAGGGTGGAGTGAAAAACTGTTTTTT. This sequence encodes CASSDATGWSEKLFF. Full variable domain (remainder filled in from reference TRBV2 and TRBJ1-4): EPEVTQTPSHQVTQMGQEVILRCVPISNHLYFYWYRQILGQKVEFLVSFYNNEISEKSEIFDDQFSVERPDGSNFTLKIRSTKLEDSAMYFCASSDATGWSEKLFFGSGTQLSVL.